The next 10 T cell receptor beta chains were all read from a single sample in a study of cytomegalovirus exposure and HLA in healthy donors. Generated by immunoSEQ multiplex PCR, the TCRdb table keeps only in-frame clones and is missing some. The data hold some 170,000 clones, with roughly 80% observed a single time. The sequenced material came from PBMCs. The receptors stem from a man younger than 45 in good health and CMV-seropositive.

The rearrangement links TRBV30 to TRBJ1-2, with TRBD1 identical over 9 bases. The length of the CDR3 is 14 residues. Germline CDR1 GTSNPN, CDR2 SVGIG (reference sequence). V trimming: 8 bases; J trimming: 3 bases; junction bases outside the gene matches: 10. The CDR3 nucleotides read TGTGCCCGGGACAGGGAAGCATGGGACTATGGCTACACCTTC. Its protein is CARDREAWDYGYTF.

This chain links TRBV7-9 with TRBJ1-4; D is uncertain. Trimming cost V 6 bases and J 7 bases, with 9 bases left between them. The CDR3 covers 12 residues. Per the germline V gene, CDR1 is SEHNR and CDR2 is FQNEAQ (reference sequence). CDR3: CASSVSGEKLFF. The CDR3 DNA follows: TGTGCCAGCAGTGTATCGGGTGAAAAACTGTTTTTT.

The DNA of the CDR3 is TGTGCCAGCAGTTACTCAGCTAGATTGGACACCGGGGAGCTGTTTTTT. As protein: CASSYSARLDTGELFF. The chain employs TRBV6-5 and TRBJ2-2, with D unresolved. From germline, CDR1 is MNHEY and CDR2 SVGAGI. V was shortened by 0 bases and J by 3 bases, with 11 bases between the two germline ends. CDR3 length: 16 residues.

The rearrangement uses TRBV4-1 and TRBJ1-6, with 9 positions matching TRBD1. There are 16 residues in the CDR3. V dropped 0 bases and J dropped 10; count of bases not matched to a gene: 7. Germline assignment: CDR1 MGHRA and CDR2 YSYEKL. CDR3 residues: CASSQEETGGESPLHF. CDR3 DNA: TGCGCCAGCAGCCAAGAAGAGACAGGGGGAGAGTCACCCCTCCACTTT.

The chain carries TRBV18 and TRBJ2-1, with D possibly matching TRBD1 (6 bases). This CDR3 comprises 13 residues. Trimming pared 3 bases from V and 9 bases from J, leaving 12 bases between. The V gene's germline CDR1 is KGHSH and CDR2 LQKENI. CDR3 region: CASSPAGTPEQFF. CDR3 sequence (DNA): TGTGCCAGCTCACCCGCCGGGACACCTGAGCAGTTCTTC.

The rearrangement links TRBV5-1 to TRBJ1-1; TRBD1 matches 9 bases. Looked up from germline, CDR1 is SGHRS and CDR2 is YFSETQ. There are 14 residues in the CDR3. Trimming took 4 bases from V and 2 from J; bases not matched to a gene: 3. The CDR3: CASSRTGANTEAFF. The CDR3 DNA follows: TGCGCCAGCAGCAGGACAGGGGCCAACACTGAAGCTTTCTTT.

The chain recombines TRBV27 with TRBJ2-1; D possibly corresponds to TRBD2 (5 bases). The CDR3 is 16 residues long. Germline V CDR1 and CDR2: MNHEY, SMNVEV (reference sequence). Trimming took 0 bases from V and 5 from J, leaving 14 bases between them. CDR3 coding DNA: TGTGCCAGCAGTTTATCCCCCCGGCGAGGGCACAATGAGCAGTTCTTC. It is translated as CASSLSPRRGHNEQFF.

The V and J genes are TRBV4-1 and TRBJ1-5; 9 bases map to TRBD1. CDR1 is MGHRA and CDR2 is YSYEKL in the germline V gene. There are 14 residues in the CDR3. J lost 7 bases, V lost 4 bases, and 5 bases had no gene match. CDR3 coding DNA: TGCGCCAGCAGCCCGACAGGGGGAGGACAGCCCCAGCATTTT. Translation: CASSPTGGGQPQHF.

The chain uses TRBV7-9 and TRBJ1-6; 9 nucleotides agree with TRBD1. V was pared by 0 bases and J by 7 bases, with 7 bases of the junction left unmatched. This CDR3 is built from 17 residues. Germline V CDR1 and CDR2: SEHNR, FQNEAQ (reference sequence). The CDR3 DNA reads TGTGCCAGCAGCTTAGCTATTGGGACAGGGAGGAATTCACCCCTCCACTTT. It yields the protein CASSLAIGTGRNSPLHF.

The rearrangement links TRBV9 to TRBJ2-1, with 13 bases identical to TRBD2. The germline CDR1 and CDR2 sequences are SGDLS and YYNGEE. The J segment lost 8 bases and the V segment lost 3 bases, leaving 11 bases of the junction unmatched. This CDR3 is 17 amino acids long. The CDR3 spells CASSDPKGTSGVYEQFF. The CDR3 coding sequence is TGTGCCAGCAGCGACCCCAAGGGGACTAGCGGGGTCTATGAGCAGTTCTTC.